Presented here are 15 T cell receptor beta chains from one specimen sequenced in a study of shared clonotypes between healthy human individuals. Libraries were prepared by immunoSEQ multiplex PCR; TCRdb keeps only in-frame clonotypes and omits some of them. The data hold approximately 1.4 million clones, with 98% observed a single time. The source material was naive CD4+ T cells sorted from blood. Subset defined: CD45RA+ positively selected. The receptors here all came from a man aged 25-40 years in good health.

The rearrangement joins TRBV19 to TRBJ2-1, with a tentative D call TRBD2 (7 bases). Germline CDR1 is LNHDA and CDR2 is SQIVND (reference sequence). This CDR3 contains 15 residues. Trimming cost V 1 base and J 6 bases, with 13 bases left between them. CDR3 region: CASSIVGRGANEQFF. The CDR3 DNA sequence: TGTGCCAGTAGTATAGTCGGTCGGGGGGCCAATGAGCAGTTCTTC.

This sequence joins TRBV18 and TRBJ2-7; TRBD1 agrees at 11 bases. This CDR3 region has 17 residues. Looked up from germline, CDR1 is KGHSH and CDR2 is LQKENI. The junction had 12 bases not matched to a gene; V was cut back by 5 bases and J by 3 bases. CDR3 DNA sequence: TGTGCCAGCTCAACGGCTGGGCGCGGGACAGGGGGCTACGAGCAGTACTTC. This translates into CASSTAGRGTGGYEQYF.

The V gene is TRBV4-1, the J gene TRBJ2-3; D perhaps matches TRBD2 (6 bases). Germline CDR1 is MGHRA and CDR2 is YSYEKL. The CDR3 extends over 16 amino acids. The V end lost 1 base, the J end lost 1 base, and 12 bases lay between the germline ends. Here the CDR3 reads CASSQVRRRGTDTQYF. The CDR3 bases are TGCGCCAGCAGCCAAGTTCGACGGAGGGGCACAGATACGCAGTATTTT.

The CDR3 loop reads CASSEDRASSVYGYTF. The CDR3 nucleotides are TGTGCCAGCAGTGAAGACCGGGCCTCATCCGTCTATGGCTACACCTTC. The genes are TRBV6-1 and TRBJ1-2; D gene uncertain. The CDR3 is 16 amino acids. CDR1 is MNHNS and CDR2 is SASEGT in the germline V gene. V was clipped by 1 base and J by 4 bases, with 16 bases between them.

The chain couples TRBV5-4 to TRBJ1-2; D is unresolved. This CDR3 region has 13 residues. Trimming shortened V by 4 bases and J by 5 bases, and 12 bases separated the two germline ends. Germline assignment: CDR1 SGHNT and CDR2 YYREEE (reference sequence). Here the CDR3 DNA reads TGTGCCAGCAGCGCCGGGAGCCCGTATGGCTACACCTTC. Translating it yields CASSAGSPYGYTF.

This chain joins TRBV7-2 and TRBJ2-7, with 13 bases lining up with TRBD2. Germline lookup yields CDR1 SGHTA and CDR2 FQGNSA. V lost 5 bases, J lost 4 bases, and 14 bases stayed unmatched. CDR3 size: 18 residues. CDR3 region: CASSRTGTSGIGEYEQYF. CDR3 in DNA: TGTGCCAGCAGCCGAACCGGGACTAGCGGGATAGGGGAGTACGAGCAGTACTTC.

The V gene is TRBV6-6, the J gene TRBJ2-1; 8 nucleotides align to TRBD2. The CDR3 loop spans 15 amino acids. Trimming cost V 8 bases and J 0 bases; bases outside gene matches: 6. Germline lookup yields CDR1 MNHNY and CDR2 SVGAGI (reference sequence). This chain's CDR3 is CASVLADSSYNEQFF. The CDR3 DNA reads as TGTGCCAGCGTACTAGCGGACTCCTCCTACAATGAGCAGTTCTTC.

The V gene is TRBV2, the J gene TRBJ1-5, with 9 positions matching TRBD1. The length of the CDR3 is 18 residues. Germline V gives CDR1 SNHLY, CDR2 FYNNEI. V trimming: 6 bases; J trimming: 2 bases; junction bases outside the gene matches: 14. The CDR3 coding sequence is TGTGCCAGCAGCTATAAGGAGGGACAGGGTAAGGGCAATCAGCCCCAGCATTTT. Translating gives CASSYKEGQGKGNQPQHF.

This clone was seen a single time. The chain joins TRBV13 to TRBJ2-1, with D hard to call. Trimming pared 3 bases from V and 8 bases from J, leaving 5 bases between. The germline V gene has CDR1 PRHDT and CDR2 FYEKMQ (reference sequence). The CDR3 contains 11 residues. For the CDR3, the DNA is TGTGCCAGCAGCTTTGGGTATGAGCAGTTCTTC. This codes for CASSFGYEQFF.

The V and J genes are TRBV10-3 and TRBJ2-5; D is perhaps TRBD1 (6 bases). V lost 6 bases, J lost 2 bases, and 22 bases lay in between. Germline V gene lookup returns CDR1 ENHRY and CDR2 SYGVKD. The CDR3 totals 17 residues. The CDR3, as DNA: TGTGCCATCAGCCTCACACAGGGCCCCTCAGGTCAAGAGACCCAGTACTTC. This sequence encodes CAISLTQGPSGQETQYF.

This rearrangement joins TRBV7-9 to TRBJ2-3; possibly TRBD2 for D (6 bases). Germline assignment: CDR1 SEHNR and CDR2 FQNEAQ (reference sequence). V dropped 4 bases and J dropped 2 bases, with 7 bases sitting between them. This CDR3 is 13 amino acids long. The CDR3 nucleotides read TGTGCCAGCAGCTCACTAGCCACAGATACGCAGTATTTT. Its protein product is CASSSLATDTQYF.

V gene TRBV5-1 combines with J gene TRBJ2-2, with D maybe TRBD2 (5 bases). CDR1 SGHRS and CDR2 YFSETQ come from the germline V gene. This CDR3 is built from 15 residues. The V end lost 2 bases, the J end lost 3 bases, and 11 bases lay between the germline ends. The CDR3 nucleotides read TGCGCCAGCAGCTTCGGGGTTGTGGACACCGGGGAGCTGTTTTTT. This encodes CASSFGVVDTGELFF.

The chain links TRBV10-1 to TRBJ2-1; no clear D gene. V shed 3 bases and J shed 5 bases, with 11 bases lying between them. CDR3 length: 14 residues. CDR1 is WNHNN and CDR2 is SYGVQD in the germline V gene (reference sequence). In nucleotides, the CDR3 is TGCGCCAGCAGTGAAGGGTCTGCGGACAATGAGCAGTTCTTC. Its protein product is CASSEGSADNEQFF.

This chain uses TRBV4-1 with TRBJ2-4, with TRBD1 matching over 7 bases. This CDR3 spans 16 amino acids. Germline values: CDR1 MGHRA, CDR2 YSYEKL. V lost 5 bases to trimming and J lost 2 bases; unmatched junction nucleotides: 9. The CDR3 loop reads CASSDRQGSSKNIQYF. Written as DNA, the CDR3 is TGCGCCAGCAGCGATAGACAGGGTAGCTCCAAAAACATTCAGTACTTC.

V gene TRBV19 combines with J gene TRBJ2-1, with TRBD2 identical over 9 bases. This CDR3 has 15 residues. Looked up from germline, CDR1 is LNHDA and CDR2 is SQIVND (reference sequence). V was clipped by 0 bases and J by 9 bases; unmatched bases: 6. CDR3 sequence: CASSIDSGRSGEQFF. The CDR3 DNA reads TGTGCCAGTAGTATAGATAGCGGGAGATCTGGTGAGCAGTTCTTC.